This T cell receptor (beta chain) was observed in a study of Ad26.COV2.S vaccination and SARS-CoV-2 variants. On the study more broadly: COV1001, an Ad26.COV2.S trial, supplied this vaccine-arm donor. Intramuscular Ad26.COV2.S doses were given once or twice, 56 days apart.

Treatment given: 15 to 20 received Ad26.COV2.S at low or high dose, single or two shots; several received placebo; per-sample allocation not given. The study sampled participants on day 63 after the first vaccine or placebo injection. Vaccine was an Ad26 vector expressing Wuhan-strain SARS-CoV-2 spike. Trimming shortened V by 0 bases and J by 2 bases, and 10 bases separated the two germline ends. The CDR3 runs 15 residues. The V gene's germline CDR1 is ENHRY and CDR2 SYGVKD. This clone was seen a single time. TCRdb keeps only in-frame clones here, not all; method: immunoSEQ multiplex PCR. The sample shows 250,000 or so clones, around 85% of them seen only once.

This receptor was taken from a person aged 18-65 years who received the Ad26.COV2.S COVID-19 vaccine or a placebo. Sequencing used peripheral blood, obtained in a trial of Ad26.COV2.S vaccine versus placebo. The rearrangement links TRBV10-3 to TRBJ1-2; D uncertain. The CDR3 loop is CAISESNLVNYGYTF. The CDR3 DNA follows: TGTGCCATCAGTGAGTCGAATCTGGTCAACTATGGCTACACCTTC.